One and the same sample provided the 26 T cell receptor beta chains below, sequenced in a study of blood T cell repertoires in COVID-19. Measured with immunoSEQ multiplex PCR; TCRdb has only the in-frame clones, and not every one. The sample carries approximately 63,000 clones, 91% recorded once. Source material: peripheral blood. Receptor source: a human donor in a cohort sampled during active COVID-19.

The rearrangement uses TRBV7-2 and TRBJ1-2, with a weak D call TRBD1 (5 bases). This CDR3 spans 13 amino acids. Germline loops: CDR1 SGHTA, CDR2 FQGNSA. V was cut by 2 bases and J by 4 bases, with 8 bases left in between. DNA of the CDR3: TGTGCCAGCAGCTTACCCAGGGCCTATGGCTACACCTTC. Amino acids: CASSLPRAYGYTF.

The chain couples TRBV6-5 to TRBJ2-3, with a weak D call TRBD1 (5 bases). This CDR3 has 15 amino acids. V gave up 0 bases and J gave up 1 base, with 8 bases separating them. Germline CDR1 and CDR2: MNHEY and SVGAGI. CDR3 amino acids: CASSYSGARTDTQYF. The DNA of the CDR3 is TGTGCCAGCAGTTACTCTGGGGCGCGCACAGATACGCAGTATTTT.

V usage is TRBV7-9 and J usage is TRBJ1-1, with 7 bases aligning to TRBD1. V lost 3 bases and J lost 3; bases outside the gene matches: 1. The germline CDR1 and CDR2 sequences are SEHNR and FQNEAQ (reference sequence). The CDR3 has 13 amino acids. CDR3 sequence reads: CASSFTGDTEAFF. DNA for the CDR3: TGTGCCAGCAGCTTTACAGGGGACACTGAAGCTTTCTTT. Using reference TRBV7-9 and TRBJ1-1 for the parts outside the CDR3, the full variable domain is DTGVSQNPRHKITKRGQNVTFRCDPISEHNRLYWYRQTLGQGPEFLTYFQNEAQLEKSRLLSDRFSAERPKGSFSTLEIQRTEQGDSAMYLCASSFTGDTEAFFGQGTRLTVV.

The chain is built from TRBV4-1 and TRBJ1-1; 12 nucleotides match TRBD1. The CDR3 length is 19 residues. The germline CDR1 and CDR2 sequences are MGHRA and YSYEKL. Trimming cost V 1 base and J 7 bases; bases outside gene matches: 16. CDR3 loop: CASSQGGFRDRGLFVEAFF. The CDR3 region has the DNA TGCGCCAGCAGCCAAGGAGGGTTCCGGGACAGGGGGCTATTCGTTGAAGCTTTCTTT.

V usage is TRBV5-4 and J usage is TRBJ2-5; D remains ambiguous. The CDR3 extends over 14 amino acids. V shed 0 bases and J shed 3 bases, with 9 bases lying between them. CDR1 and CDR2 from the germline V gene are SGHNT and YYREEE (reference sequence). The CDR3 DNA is TGTGCCAGCAGCTTGGATGCTCAGGAAGAGACCCAGTACTTC. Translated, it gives CASSLDAQEETQYF. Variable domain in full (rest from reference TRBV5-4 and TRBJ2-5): ETGVTQSPTHLIKTRGQQVTLRCSSQSGHNTVSWYQQALGQGPQFIFQYYREEENGRGNFPPRFSGLQFPNYSSELNVNALELDDSALYLCASSLDAQEETQYFGPGTRLLVL.

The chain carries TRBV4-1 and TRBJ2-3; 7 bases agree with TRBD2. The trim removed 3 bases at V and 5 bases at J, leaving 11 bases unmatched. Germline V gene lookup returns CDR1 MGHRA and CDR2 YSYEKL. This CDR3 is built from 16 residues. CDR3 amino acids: CASSQPGLLRGDTQYF. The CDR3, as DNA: TGCGCCAGCAGCCAGCCGGGACTACTAAGGGGAGATACGCAGTATTTT.

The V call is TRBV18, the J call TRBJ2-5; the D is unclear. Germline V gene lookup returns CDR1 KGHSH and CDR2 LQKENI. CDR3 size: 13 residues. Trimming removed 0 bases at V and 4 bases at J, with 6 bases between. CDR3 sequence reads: CASSPPSIETQYF. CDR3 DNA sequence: TGTGCCAGCTCACCACCAAGCATAGAGACCCAGTACTTC.

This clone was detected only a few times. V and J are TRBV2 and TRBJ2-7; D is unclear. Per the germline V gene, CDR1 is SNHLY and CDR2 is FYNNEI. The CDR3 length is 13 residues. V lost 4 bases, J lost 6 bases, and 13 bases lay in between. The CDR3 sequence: CASSVRWAGEQYF. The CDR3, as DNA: TGTGCCAGCAGTGTACGGTGGGCCGGCGAGCAGTACTTC.

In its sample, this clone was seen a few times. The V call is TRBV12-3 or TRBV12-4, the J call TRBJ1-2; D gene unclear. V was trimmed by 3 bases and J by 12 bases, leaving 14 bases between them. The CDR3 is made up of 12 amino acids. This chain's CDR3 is CASSFFPEVHTF. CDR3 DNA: TGTGCCAGCAGTTTTTTCCCCGAGGTACACACCTTC.

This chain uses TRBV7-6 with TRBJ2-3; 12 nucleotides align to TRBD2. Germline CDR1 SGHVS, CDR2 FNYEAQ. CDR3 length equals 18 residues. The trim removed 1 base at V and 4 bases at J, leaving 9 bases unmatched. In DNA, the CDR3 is TGTGCCAGCAGCTTAGTCGGTTGGACTAGCGGGGTTTCAGATACGCAGTATTTT. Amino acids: CASSLVGWTSGVSDTQYF.

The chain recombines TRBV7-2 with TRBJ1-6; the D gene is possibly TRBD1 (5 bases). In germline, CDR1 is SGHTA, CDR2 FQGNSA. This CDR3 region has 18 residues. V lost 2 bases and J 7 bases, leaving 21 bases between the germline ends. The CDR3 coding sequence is TGTGCCAGCAGCTTAAAGGCGCCAGGGCCTTTATCCAATTCACCCCTCCACTTT. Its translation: CASSLKAPGPLSNSPLHF.

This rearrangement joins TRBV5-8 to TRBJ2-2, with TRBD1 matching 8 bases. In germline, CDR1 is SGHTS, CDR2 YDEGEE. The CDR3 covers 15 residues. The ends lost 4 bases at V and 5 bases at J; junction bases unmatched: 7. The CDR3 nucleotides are TGTGCCAGCAGCCTGACAGGGGCGCGGACCGGGGAGCTGTTTTTT. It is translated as CASSLTGARTGELFF.

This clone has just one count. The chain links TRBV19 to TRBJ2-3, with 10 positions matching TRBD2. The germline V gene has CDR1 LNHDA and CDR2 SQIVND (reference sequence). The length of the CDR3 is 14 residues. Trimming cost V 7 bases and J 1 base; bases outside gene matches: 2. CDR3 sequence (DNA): TGTGCCAGTAATGGACTAGCGGGCACAGATACGCAGTATTTT. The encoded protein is CASNGLAGTDTQYF.

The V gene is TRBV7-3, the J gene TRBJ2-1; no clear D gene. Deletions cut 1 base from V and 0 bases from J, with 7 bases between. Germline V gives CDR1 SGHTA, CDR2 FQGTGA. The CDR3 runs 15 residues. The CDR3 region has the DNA TGTGCCAGCAGCTTAATGGTGAGCTCCTACAATGAGCAGTTCTTC. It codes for CASSLMVSSYNEQFF. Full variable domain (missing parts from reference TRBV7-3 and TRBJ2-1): GAGVSQTPSNKVTEKGKYVELRCDPISGHTALYWYRQSLGQGPEFLIYFQGTGAADDSGLPNDRFFAVRPEGSVSTLKIQRTERGDSAVYLCASSLMVSSYNEQFFGPGTRLTVL.

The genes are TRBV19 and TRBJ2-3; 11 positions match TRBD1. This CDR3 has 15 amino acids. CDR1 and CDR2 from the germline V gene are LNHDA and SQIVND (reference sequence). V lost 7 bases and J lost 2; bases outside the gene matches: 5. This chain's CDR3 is CASKDRGRFTDTQYF. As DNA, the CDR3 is TGTGCCAGTAAGGACAGGGGGCGGTTCACAGATACGCAGTATTTT.

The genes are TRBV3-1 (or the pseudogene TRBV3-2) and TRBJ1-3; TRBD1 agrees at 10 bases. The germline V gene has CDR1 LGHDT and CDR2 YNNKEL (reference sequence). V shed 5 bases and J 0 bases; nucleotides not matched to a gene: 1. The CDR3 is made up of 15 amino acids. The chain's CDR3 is CASSWTGGSGNTIYF. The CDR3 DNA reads TGTGCCAGCAGCTGGACAGGGGGCTCTGGAAACACCATATATTTT.

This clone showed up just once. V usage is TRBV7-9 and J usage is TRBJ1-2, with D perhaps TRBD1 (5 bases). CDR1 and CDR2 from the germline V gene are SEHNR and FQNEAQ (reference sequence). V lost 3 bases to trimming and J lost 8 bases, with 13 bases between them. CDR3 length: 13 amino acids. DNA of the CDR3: TGTGCCAGCAGCTTCAGTGGCCAGGGAGGCTACACCTTC. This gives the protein CASSFSGQGGYTF. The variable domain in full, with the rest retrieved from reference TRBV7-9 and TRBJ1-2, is DTGVSQNPRHKITKRGQNVTFRCDPISEHNRLYWYRQTLGQGPEFLTYFQNEAQLEKSRLLSDRFSAERPKGSFSTLEIQRTEQGDSAMYLCASSFSGQGGYTFGSGTRLTVV.

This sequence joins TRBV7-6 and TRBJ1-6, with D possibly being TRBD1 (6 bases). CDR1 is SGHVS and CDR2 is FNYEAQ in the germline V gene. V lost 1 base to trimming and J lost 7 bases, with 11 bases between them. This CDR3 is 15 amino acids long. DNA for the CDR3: TGTGCCAGCAGCTTAGACAGGGTCGACAATTCACCCCTCCACTTT. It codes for CASSLDRVDNSPLHF.

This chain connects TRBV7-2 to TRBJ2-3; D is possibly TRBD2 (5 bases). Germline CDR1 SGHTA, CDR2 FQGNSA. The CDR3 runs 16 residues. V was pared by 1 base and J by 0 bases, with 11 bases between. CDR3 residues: CASSLVGGLSTDTQYF. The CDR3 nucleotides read TGTGCCAGCAGCTTAGTGGGCGGGCTGAGCACAGATACGCAGTATTTT. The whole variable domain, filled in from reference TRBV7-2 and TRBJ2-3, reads GAGVSQSPSNKVTEKGKDVELRCDPISGHTALYWYRQSLGQGLEFLIYFQGNSAPDKSGLPSDRFSAERTGGSVSTLTIQRTQQEDSAVYLCASSLVGGLSTDTQYFGPGTRLTVL.

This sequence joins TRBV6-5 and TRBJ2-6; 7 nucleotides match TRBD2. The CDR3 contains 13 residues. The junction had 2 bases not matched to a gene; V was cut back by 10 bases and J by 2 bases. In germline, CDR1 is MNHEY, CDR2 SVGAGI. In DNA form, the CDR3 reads TGTGCCATCCGGGGGGCTGGGGCCAACGTCCTGACTTTC. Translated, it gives CAIRGAGANVLTF.

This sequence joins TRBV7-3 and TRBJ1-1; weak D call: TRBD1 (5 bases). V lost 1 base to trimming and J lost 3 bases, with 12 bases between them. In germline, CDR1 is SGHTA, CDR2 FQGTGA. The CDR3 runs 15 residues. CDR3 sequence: CASSLNRGGDTEAFF. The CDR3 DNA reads TGTGCCAGCAGCTTAAATAGGGGTGGGGACACTGAAGCTTTCTTT.

In DNA, the CDR3 is TGTGCCAGCAGTTTGGGGGGGGCCGTGAAAAACATTCAGTACTTC. Protein sequence: CASSLGGAVKNIQYF. The V call is TRBV28, the J call TRBJ2-4, with D maybe TRBD2 (7 bases). CDR1 is MDHEN, CDR2 SYDVKM, per germline. This CDR3 comprises 15 residues. Trimming took 3 bases from V and 4 from J, leaving 13 bases between them. Filled out from reference TRBV28 and TRBJ2-4, the complete variable domain reads DVKVTQSSRYLVKRTGEKVFLECVQDMDHENMFWYRQDPGLGLRLIYFSYDVKMKEKGDIPEGYSVSREKKERFSLILESASTNQTSMYLCASSLGGAVKNIQYFGAGTRLSVL.

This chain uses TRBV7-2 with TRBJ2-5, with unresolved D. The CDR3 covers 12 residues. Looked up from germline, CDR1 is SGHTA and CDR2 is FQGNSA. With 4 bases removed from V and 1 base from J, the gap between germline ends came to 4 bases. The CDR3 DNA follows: TGTGCCAGCAGCTCCTTCCAAGAGACCCAGTACTTC. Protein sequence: CASSSFQETQYF.

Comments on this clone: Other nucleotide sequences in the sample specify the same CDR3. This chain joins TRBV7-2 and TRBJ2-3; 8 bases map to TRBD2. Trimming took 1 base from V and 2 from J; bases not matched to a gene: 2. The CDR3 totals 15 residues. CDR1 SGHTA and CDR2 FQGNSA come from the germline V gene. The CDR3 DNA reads TGTGCCAGCAGCTTAGGACTAGCGTACACAGATACGCAGTATTTT. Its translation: CASSLGLAYTDTQYF.

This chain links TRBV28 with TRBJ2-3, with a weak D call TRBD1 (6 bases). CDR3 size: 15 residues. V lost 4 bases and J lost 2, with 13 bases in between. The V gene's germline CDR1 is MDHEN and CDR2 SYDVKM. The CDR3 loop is CASSSQGPLTDTQYF. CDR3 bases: TGTGCCAGCAGTTCACAGGGTCCACTCACAGATACGCAGTATTTT.

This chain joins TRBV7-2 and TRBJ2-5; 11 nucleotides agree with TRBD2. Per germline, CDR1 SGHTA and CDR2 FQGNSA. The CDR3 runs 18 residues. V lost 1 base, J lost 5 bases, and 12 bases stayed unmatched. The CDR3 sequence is CASSLVGSGGALVETQYF. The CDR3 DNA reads TGTGCCAGCAGCTTAGTGGGTAGCGGGGGGGCCCTAGTGGAGACCCAGTACTTC.